This TCR beta chain is drawn from a study of blood T cell repertoires in COVID-19. Study details: The United States, Italy and Spain were the sources of the acute and convalescent COVID-19 samples. Sample material is recorded as cDNA or gDNA derived from T cells, B-cell-depleted T cells, or PBMCs.

In the authors' workflow: Nucleated cell number was recorded as an estimate derived from reference gene primer amplification. Produced via immunoSEQ multiplex PCR; TCRdb's table is partial and in-frame only. V and J calls and clone size are as listed in that table; D and trimming were resolved from the DNA. The sample has about 240,000 clones, roughly 79% seen once. The receptor comes from an elderly woman with COVID-19, enrolled during active disease. The sequencing input was peripheral blood.

This CDR3 is CATSDSGTGRDGYTF. The CDR3 region has the DNA TGTGCCACCAGTGATTCAGGGACAGGGAGGGATGGCTACACCTTC. The chain combines TRBV24-1 with TRBJ1-2; TRBD1 matches 9 bases. Germline V lookup: CDR1 KGHDR, CDR2 SFDVKD. V was clipped by 2 bases and J by 6 bases; unmatched bases: 6. CDR3 length: 15 residues.